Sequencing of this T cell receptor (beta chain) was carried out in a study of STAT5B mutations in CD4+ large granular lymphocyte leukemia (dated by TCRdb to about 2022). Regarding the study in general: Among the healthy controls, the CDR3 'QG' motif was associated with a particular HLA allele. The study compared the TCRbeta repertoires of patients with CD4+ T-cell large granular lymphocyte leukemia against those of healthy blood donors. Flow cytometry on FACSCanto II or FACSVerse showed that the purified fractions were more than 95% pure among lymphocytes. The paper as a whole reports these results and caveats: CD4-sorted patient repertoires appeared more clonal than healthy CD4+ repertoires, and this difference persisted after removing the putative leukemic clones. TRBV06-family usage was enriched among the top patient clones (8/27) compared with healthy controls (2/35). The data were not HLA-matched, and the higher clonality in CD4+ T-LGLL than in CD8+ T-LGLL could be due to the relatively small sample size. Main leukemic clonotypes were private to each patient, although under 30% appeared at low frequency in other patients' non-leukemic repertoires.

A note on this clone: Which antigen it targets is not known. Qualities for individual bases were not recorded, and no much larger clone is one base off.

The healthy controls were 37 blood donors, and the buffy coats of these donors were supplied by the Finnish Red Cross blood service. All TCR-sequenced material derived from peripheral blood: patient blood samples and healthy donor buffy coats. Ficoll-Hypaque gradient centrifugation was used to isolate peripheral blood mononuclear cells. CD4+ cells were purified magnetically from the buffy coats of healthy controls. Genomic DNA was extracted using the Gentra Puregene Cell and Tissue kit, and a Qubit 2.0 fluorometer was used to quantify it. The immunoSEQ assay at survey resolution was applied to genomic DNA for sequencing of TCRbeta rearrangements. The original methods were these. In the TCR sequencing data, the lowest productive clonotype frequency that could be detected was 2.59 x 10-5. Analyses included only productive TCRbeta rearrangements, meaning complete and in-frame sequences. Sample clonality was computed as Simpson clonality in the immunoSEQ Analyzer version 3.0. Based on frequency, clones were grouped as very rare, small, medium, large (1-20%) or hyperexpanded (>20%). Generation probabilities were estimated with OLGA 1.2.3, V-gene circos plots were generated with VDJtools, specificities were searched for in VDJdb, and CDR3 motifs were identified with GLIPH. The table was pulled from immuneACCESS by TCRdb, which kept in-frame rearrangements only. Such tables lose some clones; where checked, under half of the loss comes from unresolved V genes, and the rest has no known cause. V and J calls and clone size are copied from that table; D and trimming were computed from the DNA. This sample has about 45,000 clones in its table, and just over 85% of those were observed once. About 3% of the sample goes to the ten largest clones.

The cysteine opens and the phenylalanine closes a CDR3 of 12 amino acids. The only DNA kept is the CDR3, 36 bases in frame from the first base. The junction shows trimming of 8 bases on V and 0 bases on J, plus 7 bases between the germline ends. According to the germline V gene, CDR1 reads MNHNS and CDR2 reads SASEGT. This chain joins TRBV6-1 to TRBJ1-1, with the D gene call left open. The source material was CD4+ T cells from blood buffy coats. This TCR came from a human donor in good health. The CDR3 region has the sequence CASRSLNTEAFF. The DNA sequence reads TGTGCCAGCCGGAGCTTGAACACTGAAGCTTTCTTT.